The sequence of this TCR beta chain was determined in a study of OX40 agonist ivuxolimab in advanced cancers. Some clones are missing from TCRdb's copy, which holds only in-frame ones; the method was immunoSEQ multiplex PCR. The sample has around 100,000 clones, about 91% seen once. Notes on this clone: As yet, its antigen is unknown.

The CDR3 is made up of 12 amino acids. Trimming removed 4 bases at V and 7 bases at J, with 7 bases between. CDR1 MGHDK and CDR2 SYGVNS come from the germline V gene. Whole-study findings and limits: CD8+ T cells (on average) carried more expanded clones than CD4+ T cells.

This TCR derives from an adult with an advanced solid tumor such as melanoma, head and neck, liver or kidney cancer. The gene calls are TRBV25-1 and TRBJ1-4, with D unclear. The material was CD4+ or CD8+ T cells sorted from blood, obtained in a trial of the OX40 agonist ivuxolimab. The CDR3 here is CASSVRGEKLFF. The CDR3 DNA sequence: TGTGCCAGCAGTGTACGGGGTGAAAAACTGTTTTTT.